A selection of T cell receptor beta chains follows, all from one sample in a study of T cell responses to AZD1222 COVID-19 vaccine. Measured with immunoSEQ multiplex PCR; TCRdb has only the in-frame clones, and not every one. The data show around 150,000 clones, with 85% seen just once and 7.9% held by the top ten. The starting material was peripheral blood, obtained 28 days after the second dose of the MenACWY control vaccine. These TCRs come from an adult who received the MenACWY meningococcal vaccine as a control. Each CDR3 is given with its conserved first and last residue. D genes are given only for firm matches. Where a row states a size, it is once, few, many or the class of an expanded clone; other rows omit it.

>TRBV6-4|.|TRBJ2-2|.
TGTGCCAGCAGTGTTGAGACCACCGGGGAGCTGTTTTTT
CASSVETTGELFF
>TRBV7-3|.|TRBJ2-3|TRBD2
TGTGCCAGCAGCATTTCCCTAGGGGTAGCGGGTAGCACAGATACGCAGTATTTT
CASSISLGVAGSTDTQYF
>TRBV28|.|TRBJ2-5|TRBD1
TGTGCCAGCAGGAAGGGGGCGGAGACCCAGTACTTC
CASRKGAETQYF
>TRBV10-3|.|TRBJ2-7|TRBD1
TGTGCCATCAGAGACGGGACAGGGGGGTACGAGCAGTACTTC
CAIRDGTGGYEQYF
>TRBV6-6|few|TRBJ1-3|.
TGTGCCAGCAGTTACTCGGAGGGTGGTGGAAACACCATATATTTT
CASSYSEGGGNTIYF
>TRBV5-5|.|TRBJ1-1|.
TGTGCCAGCATCATTCGGGCCAGCGGTACTGAAGCTTTCTTT
CASIIRASGTEAFF
>TRBV29-1|few|TRBJ1-5|TRBD1
TGCAGCGTGGGGGGAGGGGGCAGTGAGCCCCAGCATTTT
CSVGGGGSEPQHF
>TRBV11-3|once|TRBJ1-3|.
TGTGCCAGCAGCTTCACTGACACCATATATTTT
CASSFTDTIYF
>TRBV19|.|TRBJ2-7|.
TGTGCCAGTAGTAACCGGGACGGGTCCTACGAGCAGTACTTC
CASSNRDGSYEQYF
>TRBV6-1|.|TRBJ2-7|TRBD2
TGTGCCAGCAGTGAAGAGGCGGGAGGCTGGTACGAGCAGTACTTC
CASSEEAGGWYEQYF
>TRBV7-9|few|TRBJ2-7|TRBD2
TGTGCCAGCAGCCAGATGGGACTAGCAGGGGTGGAGTGGGAGCAGTACTTC
CASSQMGLAGVEWEQYF
>TRBV7-8|.|TRBJ1-6|TRBD1
TGTGCCAGTACTACAGAAAGGACAGGGGGCCTAAATTCACCCCTCCACTTT
CASTTERTGGLNSPLHF
>TRBV2|once|TRBJ2-3|.
TGTGCCAGCAGAGCAGTAAGGTCCTATACGCAGTATTTT
CASRAVRSYTQYF
>TRBV11-2|.|TRBJ1-6|TRBD1
TGTGCCAGCAGCTTCGGCAGGGGGAATTCACCCCTCCACTTT
CASSFGRGNSPLHF
>TRBV5-3|.|TRBJ1-2|.
TGTGCCAGAAGCCGGGACGTTGATGGCTACACCTTC
CARSRDVDGYTF
>TRBV9|few|TRBJ2-2|TRBD2
TGTGCCAGCAGCCCTCAGGGTGTTAGCGGGAGCGGGGAGCTGTTTTTT
CASSPQGVSGSGELFF
>TRBV29-1|.|TRBJ2-5|TRBD2
TGCAGCGTTGAAGGGGGGGGGAGCGAGACCCTGTACTTC
CSVEGGGSETLYF
>TRBV5-1|.|TRBJ2-7|.
TGCGCCAGCAGCGAACATATGGAGGAGCAGTACTTC
CASSEHMEEQYF
>TRBV11-1|.|TRBJ2-2|.
TGTGCCAGCAGCTCTACCACCGGGGAGCTGTTTTTT
CASSSTTGELFF
>TRBV11-2|.|TRBJ1-5|.
TGTGCCAGCAGCTTAGGGGAGAGTCAGCCCCAGCATTTT
CASSLGESQPQHF
>TRBV9|.|TRBJ1-3|.
TGTGCCAGCAGTGAGGGGTCTCGAAACACCATATATTTT
CASSEGSRNTIYF
>TRBV9|.|TRBJ2-5|.
TGTGCCAGCAGCGTCCAGGGGGGTCTACGGAGGGAGACCCAGTACTTC
CASSVQGGLRRETQYF
>TRBV5-1|.|TRBJ1-2|.
TGCGCCAGCAGCCCGACAGGTTCCAACTATGGCTACACCTTC
CASSPTGSNYGYTF
>TRBV4-1|.|TRBJ1-6|.
TGCGCCAGCAGCCAACCGGGTTCTTCACCCCTCCACTTT
CASSQPGSSPLHF
>TRBV27|.|TRBJ1-3|.
TGTGCCAGCAGTTTTACCCCGCCGGACCGCGCCTCTGGAAACACCATATATTTT
CASSFTPPDRASGNTIYF
>TRBV3-1/TRBV3-2|.|TRBJ2-5|.
TGTGCCAGCAGCGCTCCCCCGGAGACCCAGTACTTC
CASSAPPETQYF
>TRBV19|.|TRBJ1-6|.
TGTGCCAGTGACACAGGGAACGGTTCACCCCTCCACTTT
CASDTGNGSPLHF
>TRBV10-1|.|TRBJ1-1|.
TGCGCCAGCAGTGACCAGGGGGAAGCTTTCTTT
CASSDQGEAFF
>TRBV4-1|.|TRBJ1-6|.
TGCGCCAGCAGCCAAGATCCGGGGACGGGTTCACCCCTCCACTTT
CASSQDPGTGSPLHF
>TRBV5-1|.|TRBJ1-4|.
TGCGCCAGCAGCTATTCAACTAATGAAAAACTGTTTTTT
CASSYSTNEKLFF
>TRBV19|.|TRBJ1-1|.
TGTGCCAGTAGTATGAGGGGGGGGACAATGTTTTACCCAGGTGAAGCTTTCTTT
CASSMRGGTMFYPGEAFF
>TRBV10-1|.|TRBJ1-2|TRBD1
TGCGCCAGCAGTGATCATCGGACAGGGCCCAGCTATGGCTACACCTTC
CASSDHRTGPSYGYTF
>TRBV19|.|TRBJ1-6|.
TGTGCCAGTACCACGACAGGATATAATTCACCCCTCCACTTT
CASTTTGYNSPLHF
>TRBV11-2|.|TRBJ1-3|.
TGTGCCAGCAGCTACCGCCCGGACTCTGGAAACACCATATATTTT
CASSYRPDSGNTIYF
>TRBV28|.|TRBJ1-2|.
TGTGCCAGCAGTTCGATCAACTATGGCTACACCTTC
CASSSINYGYTF
>TRBV20-1|.|TRBJ1-1|.
TGCAGTGCTTTCCTGGGGGTCCAAGCTTTCTTT
CSAFLGVQAFF
>TRBV28|.|TRBJ1-1|.
TGTGCCAGCAGAAGGGACATCAACACTGAAGCTTTCTTT
CASRRDINTEAFF
>TRBV20-1|once|TRBJ1-1|.
TGCAGTGCTAGTCGGGCTGAAGCTTTCTTT
CSASRAEAFF
>TRBV9|.|TRBJ2-3|TRBD2
TGTGCCAGCAGTCTTAGCGGGGGAGCAGATACGCAGTATTTT
CASSLSGGADTQYF
>TRBV28|.|TRBJ2-4|.
TGTGCCAGCAGTTTATGGGGAATAGCCAAAAACATTCAGTACTTC
CASSLWGIAKNIQYF
>TRBV19|.|TRBJ1-1|.
TGTGCCAGTAGTAAAAGGGGGACTGAAGCTTTCTTT
CASSKRGTEAFF
>TRBV6-2/TRBV6-3|.|TRBJ2-5|.
TGTGCCAGCAGTTACTCGGGGGTTCAAGAGACCCAGTACTTC
CASSYSGVQETQYF
>TRBV12-3/TRBV12-4|.|TRBJ2-7|TRBD2
TGTGCCAGCAGACGCGGGAGTTCCTACGAGCAGTACTTC
CASRRGSSYEQYF
>TRBV6-2/TRBV6-3|.|TRBJ2-3|TRBD2
TGTGCCAGCAGCCCTGCTAGCGGGGGCCCCACAGATACGCAGTATTTT
CASSPASGGPTDTQYF
>TRBV7-2|.|TRBJ2-7|TRBD1
TGTGCCAGCAGCACCTACAGGGGCCCTCTCTACGAGCAGTACTTC
CASSTYRGPLYEQYF
>TRBV9|.|TRBJ2-3|.
TGTGCCAGCAGCGTAGGCGGGGCTAGCACAGATACGCAGTATTTT
CASSVGGASTDTQYF
>TRBV24-1|.|TRBJ2-1|TRBD2
TGTGCCACCAGTGATTCTAGCGGGAGGGGTGGCAATGAGCAGTTCTTC
CATSDSSGRGGNEQFF
>TRBV9|.|TRBJ2-4|TRBD2
TGTGCCAGCAGCGTAGAAACGGGGGGAAACATTCAGTACTTC
CASSVETGGNIQYF
>TRBV7-2|.|TRBJ1-4|.
TGTGCCAGCAGCAAGGGGGGTCGAGAAAAACTGTTTTTT
CASSKGGREKLFF